The 19 T cell receptor beta chains presented below share a single source sample, sequenced in a study of sequential checkpoint blockade in melanoma. Treatment specified: randomized to nivolumab then ipilimumab (arm A) or the reverse (arm B). Clones were read by immunoSEQ multiplex PCR, and TCRdb kept only the in-frame ones, dropping some. This table holds more than 15,000 clones, 60% to 80% found once. Sequencing used CD8+ T cells sorted from blood (inferred from file names), obtained from a patient given nivolumab and ipilimumab in sequence. These receptors were taken from a human donor with melanoma.

V usage is TRBV7-9 and J usage is TRBJ2-4; D is perhaps TRBD1 (6 bases). V gave up 4 bases and J gave up 9 bases, with 16 bases separating them. This CDR3 is built from 14 residues. Germline values: CDR1 SEHNR, CDR2 FQNEAQ (reference sequence). The CDR3 is CASSSHVQGPIQYF. CDR3 coding DNA: TGTGCCAGCAGCTCGCACGTACAGGGTCCCATTCAGTACTTC.

This chain uses TRBV5-8 with TRBJ2-1; 7 nucleotides line up with TRBD1. V shed 0 bases and J 13 bases; nucleotides not matched to a gene: 13. The CDR3 has 15 amino acids. Germline V gives CDR1 SGHTS, CDR2 YDEGEE. The CDR3 DNA follows: TGTGCCAGCAGCTTGGGACAGGGATTTCGGCAGGGACAGTTCTTC. Translated: CASSLGQGFRQGQFF.

The rearrangement uses TRBV23-1 and TRBJ2-5; D is unresolved. TRBV23-1 is sorted into the ORF group, with uncertain function. The CDR3 totals 15 residues. Trimming pared 0 bases from V and 1 base from J, leaving 9 bases between. The CDR3 loop is CASSQSTGFQETQYF. The CDR3 DNA follows: TGCGCCAGCAGTCAATCGACCGGGTTCCAAGAGACCCAGTACTTC.

The chain links TRBV4-3 to TRBJ1-5; 8 nucleotides align to TRBD1. This CDR3 region has 15 residues. V lost 4 bases to trimming and J lost 6 bases; unmatched junction nucleotides: 8. CDR1 LGHNA and CDR2 YSLEER come from the germline V gene. DNA of the CDR3: TGCGCCAGCAGCCGAGAACAGGGGGACGCTCAGCCCCAGCATTTT. This codes for CASSREQGDAQPQHF.

The chain recombines TRBV4-3 with TRBJ2-6; 12 bases line up with TRBD2. CDR3 size: 20 residues. Germline CDR1 LGHNA, CDR2 YSLEER. Trimming removed 0 bases from V and 2 bases from J; junction bases left unmatched: 8. The CDR3 bases are TGCGCCAGCAGCCAAGACCTACTAGCGGGGGGAGGGGCTGGGGCCAACGTCCTGACTTTC. As protein: CASSQDLLAGGGAGANVLTF.

The chain has TRBV20-1 and TRBJ1-1; the D is unclear. This CDR3 has 8 residues. Germline CDR1 DFQATT, CDR2 SNEGSKA (reference sequence). Trimming removed 7 bases at V and 11 bases at J, with 8 bases between. DNA for the CDR3: TGCAGTGTTTCGGGGGCTTTCTTT. Translating it yields CSVSGAFF.

V usage is TRBV5-1 and J usage is TRBJ2-2; 10 bases are shared with TRBD1. This CDR3 contains 15 residues. J was trimmed by 6 bases and V by 2 bases; bases with no gene match: 4. Germline V gene data show CDR1 as SGHRS and CDR2 as YFSETQ. CDR3 nucleotide sequence: TGCGCCAGCAGCTTCGGGACAGGGGTGTCCGGGGAGCTGTTTTTT. Translating gives CASSFGTGVSGELFF. The whole variable domain, remainder taken from reference TRBV5-1 and TRBJ2-2, is KAGVTQTPRYLIKTRGQQVTLSCSPISGHRSVSWYQQTPGQGLQFLFEYFSETQRNKGNFPGRFSGRQFSNSRSEMNVSTLELGDSALYLCASSFGTGVSGELFFGEGSRLTVL.

The chain links TRBV5-4 to TRBJ2-3; perhaps TRBD1 as D (7 bases). The CDR3 sequence is 15 residues long. V lost 4 bases, J lost 9 bases, and 21 bases lay in between. Germline V gene lookup returns CDR1 SGHNT and CDR2 YYREEE (reference sequence). The CDR3 DNA reads TGTGCCAGCAGCCCAGGGGGGAAAATCCGAGAAACGCAGTATTTT. Its protein is CASSPGGKIRETQYF.

This clone was seen a few times. This sequence joins TRBV7-9 and TRBJ1-4; tentatively, D is TRBD1 (5 bases). Germline V gene sequence: CDR1 SEHNR, CDR2 FQNEAQ (reference sequence). The CDR3 sequence is 15 residues long. V shed 4 bases and J shed 8 bases, with 17 bases lying between them. CDR3 coding DNA: TGTGCCAGCAGCTCCGGGGGAGTAGTCACCGAAAAACTGTTTTTT. Translated, it gives CASSSGGVVTEKLFF.

The chain has TRBV15 and TRBJ2-3, with D possibly TRBD2 on 5 matching bases. V was pared by 0 bases and J by 4 bases, with 11 bases between. The germline CDR1 and CDR2 sequences are LNHNV and YYDKDF (reference sequence). The CDR3 runs to 15 residues. CDR3 sequence: CATSRDRGLPDTQYF. CDR3 nucleotide sequence: TGTGCCACCAGCAGAGATCGAGGACTGCCAGATACGCAGTATTTT.

The rearrangement links TRBV7-3 to TRBJ2-3; tentatively, D is TRBD1 (6 bases). V was clipped by 1 base and J by 3 bases, with 23 bases between them. Per the germline V gene, CDR1 is SGHTA and CDR2 is FQGTGA. The CDR3 is 19 amino acids. CDR3 protein: CASSLSPTQGGGVTDTQYF. CDR3 nucleotides: TGTGCCAGCAGCTTAAGTCCCACACAGGGTGGTGGGGTTACAGATACGCAGTATTTT.

The chain carries TRBV5-1 and TRBJ2-1; 8 bases align to TRBD2. V lost 0 bases to trimming and J lost 2 bases; unmatched junction nucleotides: 7. The germline gives CDR1 SGHRS, CDR2 YFSETQ. The CDR3 runs to 17 residues. CDR3 bases: TGCGCCAGCAGCTTGGCCGGGGGGGGGACTACCTACAATGAGCAGTTCTTC. Encoded protein: CASSLAGGGTTYNEQFF. The variable domain in full, with the rest retrieved from reference TRBV5-1 and TRBJ2-1, is KAGVTQTPRYLIKTRGQQVTLSCSPISGHRSVSWYQQTPGQGLQFLFEYFSETQRNKGNFPGRFSGRQFSNSRSEMNVSTLELGDSALYLCASSLAGGGTTYNEQFFGPGTRLTVL.

By proportion, this clone is medium-sized (0.01 to 0.1%). This chain links TRBV29-1 with TRBJ2-7, with D possibly TRBD2 on 6 matching bases. CDR3 length: 12 amino acids. The V end was cut by 4 bases, the J end by 5 bases, with 12 bases between. Per the germline V gene, CDR1 is SQVTM and CDR2 is ANQGSEA. This chain's CDR3 is CSVAGTLDEQYF. The CDR3 DNA reads as TGCAGCGTTGCGGGGACTCTCGACGAGCAGTACTTC.

The chain joins TRBV5-6 to TRBJ1-1; D uncertain. Per germline, CDR1 SGHDT and CDR2 YYEEEE. V was trimmed by 3 bases and J by 10 bases, leaving 13 bases between them. This CDR3 comprises 12 residues. The CDR3 is CASSSPLNSAFF. CDR3 nucleotides: TGTGCCAGCAGCTCCCCGCTAAACTCAGCTTTCTTT.

With respect to this clone: Germline and junction disagree at one end, which may indicate a read error. The J gene is TRBJ2-1, the V gene TRBV19; D gene unclear. CDR1 LNHDA and CDR2 SQIVND come from the germline V gene (reference sequence). The CDR3 is 15 residues long. The CDR3 DNA follows: TGTGCCAGTAGTCCCCCTAGAGTCTCCTACAATGAGCAGCTCTTC. As protein: CASSPPRVSYNEQLF.

The chain is built from TRBV4-1 and TRBJ2-1, with D possibly TRBD2 on 5 matching bases. The ends were cut back, 4 bases at V and 3 bases at J, with 7 bases in the middle. The germline gives CDR1 MGHRA, CDR2 YSYEKL. The CDR3 is 13 residues long. This CDR3 is CASSLRDYNEQFF. For the CDR3, the DNA is TGCGCCAGCAGCCTCCGGGACTACAATGAGCAGTTCTTC.

In its sample, this clone was seen once. The V call is TRBV5-1, the J call TRBJ1-5, with D unclear. Germline-derived CDR1 and CDR2 are SGHRS and YFSETQ. Trimming left V 0 bases short and J 5 bases short, with 9 bases between. The CDR3 contains 14 residues. The CDR3 spells CASSLGGSDQPQHF. CDR3 in DNA: TGCGCCAGCAGCTTGGGCGGAAGCGATCAGCCCCAGCATTTT.

The chain employs TRBV27 and TRBJ2-2; TRBD1 matches 10 bases. Germline V CDR1 and CDR2: MNHEY, SMNVEV (reference sequence). Trimming removed 8 bases from V and 7 bases from J; junction bases left unmatched: 10. This CDR3 has 15 residues. CDR3 DNA sequence: TGTGCCAGCGGAACGGGACAGGGGATGGTCGGGGAGCTGTTTTTT. As protein: CASGTGQGMVGELFF.

This chain's CDR3 is CASSLSRGGELFF. The DNA for the CDR3 is TGTGCCAGCAGTTTGTCCCGGGGCGGGGAGCTGTTTTTT. The rearrangement links TRBV5-4 to TRBJ2-2; tentative D call: TRBD2 (5 bases). The V gene's germline CDR1 is SGHNT and CDR2 YYREEE (reference sequence). The CDR3 spans 13 residues. Trimming took 5 bases from V and 7 from J, leaving 12 bases between them.